This T cell receptor beta chain was recorded in a study of T cells in Graves' hyperthyroidism and ophthalmopathy. There are many counts of this clonotype. What it binds is not known. The study excluded patients with uncontrolled infection, other autoimmune disease, pregnancy or lactation. Findings of the study overall: Expanded thyroid clonotypes (above 0.001) were mostly also found in blood.

Amplified TCR beta CDR3 regions derived from RNA transcripts. Carried out on the TCR CDR3, a first-round RT-PCR used the HTBI primer set. Via MiXCR, TCRdb re-called the multiplex PCR reads, giving one row per CDR3 protein. There are about 640,000 distinct CDR3 sequences in the sample; around 21% occur only once, and 30% to 40% lies in the top ten. There are 13 residues in the CDR3. The germline V and J ends were trimmed by 4 bases and 7 bases, with 10 bases remaining between them. Germline V gene data show CDR1 as SGHDN and CDR2 as FVKESK. The source material was blood. The receptor's source is a man younger than 45 with Graves' ophthalmopathy. The chain combines TRBV14 with TRBJ2-2; unclear D gene. The CDR3 sequence: CASSRYRGGELFF. In DNA form, the CDR3 reads TGTGCCAGCAGCCGGTACAGAGGCGGGGAGCTGTTTTTT.